Listed here are 23 T cell receptor beta chains from one sample, sequenced in a study of blood T cells in healthy people across ages (dated by TCRdb to 2013 to 2016). Library preparation employed 5' RACE. The sequencing machine was an Illumina HiSeq 2500. A second 7 to 11 cycle PCR used a sample-barcoded 5' primer and a J-beta primer mix. The public reads were run again by TCRdb, first through fastp at Q25 and then through MiXCR, and only productive beta chains were kept. All rows with the same CDR3 protein become a single entry with the most common DNA and genes. Recorded for this sample are some 730,000 distinct CDR3 sequences; 22% of them occurred a single time. The biggest ten clones account for roughly 22% of the sample. Sequencing used blood. These receptors all stem from a man aged 70-80 years in good health.

Remarks on this clonotype: A read error is possible here, since a much larger clone lies one base away. The chain has TRBV7-2 and TRBJ2-5; no definite D call. The germline V gene has CDR1 SGHTA and CDR2 FQGNSA. CDR3 size: 15 residues. The V end was cut by 0 bases, the J end by 1 base, with 9 bases between. The CDR3 region is CASSLAFRAQETQYF. DNA for the CDR3: TGTGCCAGCAGCTTAGCGTTTCGGGCCCAAGAGACCCAGTACTTC.

This chain joins TRBV12-5 and TRBJ2-1; D possibly uses TRBD1 or TRBD2 (5 bases each). This CDR3 is 14 amino acids long. The germline CDR1 and CDR2 sequences are LGHNT and FRNRAP. V was trimmed by 1 base and J by 2 bases, leaving 6 bases between them. The CDR3 reads CASGLGGPYNEQFF. In DNA form, the CDR3 reads TGTGCTAGTGGTTTGGGGGGACCCTACAATGAGCAGTTCTTC.

This clonotype has a handful of counts. J is TRBJ1-4 and V is TRBV5-1, with D perhaps matching TRBD1 (6 bases). Trimming took 7 bases from V and 0 from J, leaving 19 bases between them. The CDR3 runs 17 residues. Germline CDR1 SGHRS, CDR2 YFSETQ. CDR3 in DNA: TGCGCCAGCGCCCCGGCACAGGGCTCTGCAACTAATGAAAAACTGTTTTTT. Amino acid sequence: CASAPAQGSATNEKLFF.

This clonotype came up a few times. The J gene is TRBJ2-5, the V gene TRBV20-1; D possibly corresponds to TRBD2 (5 bases). Germline CDR1 is DFQATT and CDR2 is SNEGSKA (reference sequence). Trimming left V 1 base short and J 1 base short, with 7 bases between. The CDR3 runs to 13 residues. The CDR3: CSARAGFQETQYF. In DNA form, the CDR3 reads TGCAGTGCTAGAGCGGGGTTCCAAGAGACCCAGTACTTC.

The chain combines TRBV11-2 with TRBJ1-2; possible D gene TRBD1, 5 bases. Germline V CDR1 and CDR2: SGHAT, FQNNGV. This CDR3 region has 13 residues. Trimming pared 0 bases from V and 7 bases from J, leaving 9 bases between. CDR3 loop: CASSLDIGAGYTF. The CDR3 DNA follows: TGTGCCAGCAGCTTAGACATCGGGGCTGGCTACACCTTC.

A word on this clonotype: One junction end does not reproduce the germline sequence, and a read error may be involved. V gene TRBV2 combines with J gene TRBJ1-1, with a tentative D call TRBD1 (5 bases). In germline, CDR1 is SNHLY, CDR2 FYNNEI. This CDR3 has 13 amino acids. CDR3 region: CASRWREDTEALF. The CDR3 coding sequence is TGTGCCAGCAGGTGGAGGGAGGACACTGAAGCTCTCTTT.

The J gene is TRBJ2-3, the V gene TRBV5-1, with D tentatively TRBD2 (5 bases). V shed 0 bases and J shed 6 bases, with 11 bases lying between them. Germline CDR1 SGHRS, CDR2 YFSETQ. This CDR3 contains 14 residues. The CDR3 loop reads CASSLERPSDTQYF. CDR3 DNA sequence: TGCGCCAGCAGCTTGGAGCGGCCCTCGGATACGCAGTATTTT.

V gene TRBV6-5 combines with J gene TRBJ2-1; 9 bases fit TRBD2. This CDR3 has 15 amino acids. Looked up from germline, CDR1 is MNHEY and CDR2 is SVGAGI. The trim removed 4 bases at V and 4 bases at J, leaving 5 bases unmatched. The CDR3 here is CASSSGLASYNEQFF. CDR3 in DNA: TGTGCCAGCAGTTCAGGACTAGCGTCATACAATGAGCAGTTCTTC.

This clonotype was detected a few times. The V gene is TRBV11-1, the J gene TRBJ2-1, with TRBD2 as a possible D gene (6 bases). V was trimmed by 4 bases and J by 2 bases, leaving 30 bases between them. The V gene's germline CDR1 is SGHAT and CDR2 FQDESV (reference sequence). This CDR3 is 21 amino acids long. The DNA of the CDR3 is TGTGCCAGCAGCTCGAAGCGGGCTAGCGCCAAGGAAAAGGAGACCTACAATGAGCAGTTCTTC. This gives the protein CASSSKRASAKEKETYNEQFF.

CDR3 bases: TGTGCCAGCAGGACGACAGGGGGTAGAGATACGCAGTATTTT. It is translated as CASRTTGGRDTQYF. The chain carries TRBV6-6 and TRBJ2-3, with 9 bases that match TRBD1. In germline, CDR1 is MNHNY, CDR2 SVGAGI (reference sequence). With V trimmed by 6 bases and J by 5 bases, 6 bases remained unmatched. The length of the CDR3 is 14 residues.

V is TRBV15 and J is TRBJ2-7; TRBD2 might be the D (6 bases). This CDR3 region has 14 residues. Germline-derived CDR1 and CDR2 are LNHNV and YYDKDF (reference sequence). Between the trimmed V and J ends, which lost 0 bases and 1 base, there was a span of 7 bases. The CDR3 region is CATSRDGGSYEQYV. The CDR3 DNA follows: TGTGCCACCAGCAGAGATGGGGGGTCCTACGAGCAGTACGTC.

This clonotype showed up just a few times. The chain has TRBV14 and TRBJ2-7, with D possibly being TRBD1 (6 bases). Between the trimmed V and J ends, which lost 4 bases and 9 bases, there was a span of 16 bases. This CDR3 comprises 13 residues. CDR1 SGHDN and CDR2 FVKESK come from the germline V gene. The DNA for the CDR3 is TGTGCCAGCAGCCTCGAGCTGGACAGTCTGCAGTACGTC. It yields the protein CASSLELDSLQYV.

This clonotype has a handful of counts. V and J are TRBV29-1 and TRBJ1-2, with a possible D match to TRBD1 (6 bases). This CDR3 region has 13 residues. The V gene lost 6 bases and the J gene lost 1 base, with 12 bases spanning the gap. Germline-derived CDR1 and CDR2 are SQVTM and ANQGSEA. The CDR3 reads CSVGGQRNYGYTF. CDR3 nucleotides: TGCAGCGTGGGGGGACAACGTAACTATGGCTACACCTTC.

The chain combines TRBV7-9 with TRBJ2-3, with D perhaps matching TRBD1 (5 bases). Germline lookup yields CDR1 SEHNR and CDR2 FQNEAQ (reference sequence). V dropped 10 bases and J dropped 2 bases, with 16 bases sitting between them. The CDR3 spans 14 residues. This CDR3 is CATYPRESTDTQYF. CDR3 in DNA: TGTGCCACATACCCCAGGGAATCCACAGATACGCAGTATTTT.

This clonotype was detected only a few times. The chain links TRBV10-3 to TRBJ2-7, with 10 bases matching TRBD2. The CDR3 has 15 amino acids. In germline, CDR1 is ENHRY, CDR2 SYGVKD. J gave up 1 base and V 8 bases, and 8 bases lay outside the gene matches. CDR3 DNA: TGTGCCATCCACGGCGGGACTAGCGAATCCTACGAGCAGTACGTC. Encoded protein: CAIHGGTSESYEQYV.

This clonotype was counted between two and nine times. The chain joins TRBV2 to TRBJ2-5; TRBD2 matches at 8 bases. The CDR3 length is 15 residues. Trimming at V came to 5 bases and at J to 1 base, leaving 6 bases not matched to a gene. From germline, CDR1 is SNHLY and CDR2 FYNNEI. The CDR3 DNA reads as TGTGCCAGCAGTCCTACCGGGGGGGTCCAAGAGACCCAGTACTTC. Its protein product is CASSPTGGVQETQYF.

CDR3 nucleotides: TGTGCCAGCAGCTTAGAAGCCGCGTTCCAAAGCCGGCCTACGGATACGCAGTATTTT. Translating it yields CASSLEAAFQSRPTDTQYF. The chain joins TRBV7-6 to TRBJ2-3; the D is unclear. CDR3 length: 19 amino acids. Germline V gene lookup returns CDR1 SGHVS and CDR2 FNYEAQ. V was trimmed by 1 base and J by 6 bases, leaving 26 bases between them.

This clonotype was found a few times. This chain joins TRBV20-1 and TRBJ2-1; D remains unclear. The CDR3 contains 9 residues. Trimming left V 3 bases short and J 10 bases short, with 4 bases between. Germline values: CDR1 DFQATT, CDR2 SNEGSKA (reference sequence). CDR3 protein: CSAREEQFF. CDR3 nucleotide sequence: TGCAGTGCTAGGGAGGAGCAGTTCTTC.

This clonotype was picked up many times. This rearrangement joins TRBV12-3 or TRBV12-4 to TRBJ2-6; 7 nucleotides agree with TRBD1. This CDR3 has 17 amino acids. With 11 bases clipped from V and 1 base from J, the junction kept 14 bases outside the gene matches. CDR3 amino acids: CACPRDSSLSGANVLTF. Written as DNA, the CDR3 is TGTGCCTGCCCTCGGGACAGCTCTCTATCTGGGGCCAACGTCCTGACTTTC.

CDR3 protein: CASSGAPRANTEAFF. CDR3 nucleotide sequence: TGTGCCAGCAGCGGGGCTCCCAGGGCCAACACTGAAGCTTTCTTT. The chain has TRBV27 and TRBJ1-1, with D perhaps TRBD1 (5 bases). The CDR3 is 15 amino acids. Germline CDR1 reads MNHEY; CDR2 reads SMNVEV (reference sequence). V was cut by 6 bases and J by 2 bases, with 16 bases left in between.

The rearrangement links TRBV9 to TRBJ2-3; 8 nucleotides line up with TRBD2. V shed 4 bases and J 3 bases; nucleotides not matched to a gene: 10. The CDR3 has 16 residues. From germline, CDR1 is SGDLS and CDR2 YYNGEE. The CDR3 reads CASSPRGSGVTDTQYF. For the CDR3, the DNA is TGTGCCAGCAGCCCCAGAGGTAGCGGGGTAACAGATACGCAGTATTTT.

This clonotype was seen more than once but under ten times. This chain connects TRBV12-3 or TRBV12-4 to TRBJ2-1, with D possibly being TRBD1 or TRBD2 (5 bases each). This CDR3 contains 15 residues. With 7 bases removed from V and 7 bases from J, the gap between germline ends came to 20 bases. CDR3 coding DNA: TGTGCCAGCACCCTGGCTAGTGGGGGAGTAAATGAGCAGTTCTTC. Translating it yields CASTLASGGVNEQFF.

The CDR3 DNA reads as TGTGCCAGCAGCCAAGATTCACTAGCGGGAATCTGGGGTGAGCAGTTCTTC. Encoded protein: CASSQDSLAGIWGEQFF. The rearrangement uses TRBV3-1 and TRBJ2-1, with 10 nucleotides matching TRBD2. This CDR3 contains 17 residues. The junction had 11 bases not matched to a gene; V was cut back by 0 bases and J by 9 bases. Germline assignment: CDR1 LGHDT and CDR2 YNNKEL (reference sequence).